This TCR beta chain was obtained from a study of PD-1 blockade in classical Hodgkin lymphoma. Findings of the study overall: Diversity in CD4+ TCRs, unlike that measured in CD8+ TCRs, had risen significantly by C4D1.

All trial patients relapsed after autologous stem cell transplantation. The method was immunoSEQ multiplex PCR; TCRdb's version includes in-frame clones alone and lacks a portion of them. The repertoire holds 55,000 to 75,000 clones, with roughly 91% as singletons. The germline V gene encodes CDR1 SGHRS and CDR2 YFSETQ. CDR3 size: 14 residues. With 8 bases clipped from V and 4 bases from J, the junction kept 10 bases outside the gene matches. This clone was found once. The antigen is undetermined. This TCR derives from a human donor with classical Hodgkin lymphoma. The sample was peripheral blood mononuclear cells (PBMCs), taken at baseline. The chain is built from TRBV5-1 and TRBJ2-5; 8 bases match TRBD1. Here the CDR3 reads CASYRQGRGETQYF. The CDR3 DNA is TGCGCCAGTTACCGACAGGGGCGAGGAGAGACCCAGTACTTC.